The 9 T cell receptor beta chains listed next were all sequenced from one sample in a study of cytomegalovirus exposure and HLA in healthy donors. The PCR used 60 Vbeta and 13 Jbeta primers. The repertoire was sequenced with immunoSEQ multiplex PCR; TCRdb's copy has only in-frame clones and lacks some. The sample comprises 100,000 to 150,000 clones, about 10% of which are singletons, and around 4.6% rests with the top ten. The sample comprised PBMCs. The receptor source for this set is a young woman in good health and CMV-seropositive.

This clone turned up a few times. V and J are TRBV15 and TRBJ1-4; TRBD1 is a possible D gene (6 bases). Trimming removed 2 bases at V and 7 bases at J, with 14 bases between. Germline V gene lookup returns CDR1 LNHNV and CDR2 YYDKDF (reference sequence). There are 15 residues in the CDR3. Written as DNA, the CDR3 is TGTGCCACCAGCAGACAGAAACAGGGAAGTGAAAAACTGTTTTTT. Its protein is CATSRQKQGSEKLFF.

CDR3 bases: TGTGCCAGCAGTGTCGGACAGGGAGATGTCGAAAAACTGTTTTTT. Protein: CASSVGQGDVEKLFF. The chain employs TRBV6-5 and TRBJ1-4, with 8 bases matching TRBD1. This CDR3 spans 15 amino acids. V gave up 5 bases and J gave up 8 bases; unmatched junction bases: 10. CDR1 and CDR2 (germline): MNHEY, SVGAGI.

This clone was detected a few times. The genes are TRBV7-2 and TRBJ2-2; TRBD2 might be the D (6 bases). Trimming took off 6 bases at V and 4 bases at J, with 9 bases between the two ends. From germline, CDR1 is SGHTA and CDR2 FQGNSA. This CDR3 has 13 amino acids. The CDR3 loop is CASSRERTGELFF. For the CDR3, the DNA is TGTGCCAGCAGTCGGGAGCGCACCGGGGAGCTGTTTTTT.

The gene calls are TRBV19 and TRBJ1-1; D is uncertain. The CDR3 is made up of 14 amino acids. Trimming took 9 bases from V and 0 from J, leaving 14 bases between them. Germline CDR1 and CDR2: LNHDA and SQIVND (reference sequence). The DNA of the CDR3 is TGTGCCAGCAAACCCGGTTTAATGAACACTGAAGCTTTCTTT. Amino acids: CASKPGLMNTEAFF.

This clone occurred a few times. The chain couples TRBV7-8 to TRBJ1-2, with 8 bases matching TRBD1. With V trimmed by 5 bases and J by 6 bases, 2 bases remained unmatched. CDR1 is SGHVS and CDR2 is FQNEAQ in the germline V gene. CDR3 size: 12 residues. CDR3 sequence: CASSQTGDGYTF. The DNA of the CDR3 is TGTGCCAGCAGCCAGACAGGGGATGGCTACACCTTC.

The table lists this clone with a few counts. The rearrangement uses TRBV5-4 and TRBJ1-3, with D perhaps TRBD1 (6 bases). Looked up from germline, CDR1 is SGHNT and CDR2 is YYREEE (reference sequence). V was pared by 0 bases and J by 4 bases, with 11 bases between. CDR3 size: 15 residues. CDR3 sequence reads: CASSLEQGTGNTIYF. The DNA of the CDR3 is TGTGCCAGCAGCTTGGAGCAGGGGACCGGAAACACCATATATTTT.

This chain uses TRBV7-3 with TRBJ2-5, with D possibly matching TRBD2 (5 bases). This CDR3 spans 13 amino acids. V shed 1 base and J shed 3 bases, with 6 bases lying between them. Germline assignment: CDR1 SGHTA and CDR2 FQGTGA. CDR3 protein: CASSLMREETQYF. The CDR3 DNA follows: TGTGCCAGCAGCTTAATGAGGGAAGAGACCCAGTACTTC.

The chain is built from TRBV27 and TRBJ1-1, with unresolved D. The V end was cut by 6 bases, the J end by 10 bases, with 18 bases between. This CDR3 region has 13 residues. In germline, CDR1 is MNHEY, CDR2 SMNVEV (reference sequence). Here the CDR3 reads CASSLRGGRPAFF. For the CDR3, the DNA is TGTGCCAGCAGCCTACGAGGAGGGCGTCCAGCTTTCTTT.

The chain uses TRBV28 and TRBJ2-7, with 7 bases aligning to TRBD1. J gave up 2 bases and V 10 bases, and 8 bases lay outside the gene matches. CDR1 is MDHEN, CDR2 SYDVKM, per germline. This CDR3 comprises 13 residues. CDR3 bases: TGTGCCACCACGACAGGGTCCGCCTACGAGCAGTACTTC. It encodes CATTTGSAYEQYF. Complete variable domain (other parts from reference TRBV28 and TRBJ2-7): DVKVTQSSRYLVKRTGEKVFLECVQDMDHENMFWYRQDPGLGLRLIYFSYDVKMKEKGDIPEGYSVSREKKERFSLILESASTNQTSMYLCATTTGSAYEQYFGPGTRLTVT.